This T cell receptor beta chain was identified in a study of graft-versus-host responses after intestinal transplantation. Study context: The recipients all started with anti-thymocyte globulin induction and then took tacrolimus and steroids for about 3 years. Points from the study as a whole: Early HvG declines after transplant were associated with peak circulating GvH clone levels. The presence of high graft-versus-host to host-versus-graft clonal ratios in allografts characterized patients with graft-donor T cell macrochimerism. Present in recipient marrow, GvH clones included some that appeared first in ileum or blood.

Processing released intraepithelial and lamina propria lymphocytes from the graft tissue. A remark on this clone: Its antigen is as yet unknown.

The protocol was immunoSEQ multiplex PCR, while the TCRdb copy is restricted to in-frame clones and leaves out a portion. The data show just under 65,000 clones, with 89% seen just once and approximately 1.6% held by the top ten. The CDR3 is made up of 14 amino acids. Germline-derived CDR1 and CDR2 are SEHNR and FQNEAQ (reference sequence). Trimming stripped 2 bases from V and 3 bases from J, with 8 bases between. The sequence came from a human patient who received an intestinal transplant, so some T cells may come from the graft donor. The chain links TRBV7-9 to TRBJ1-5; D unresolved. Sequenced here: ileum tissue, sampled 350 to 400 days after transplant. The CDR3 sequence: CASSLKGSNQPQHF. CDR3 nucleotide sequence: TGTGCCAGCAGCTTAAAAGGGTCCAATCAGCCCCAGCATTTT.